Shown below are 22 T cell receptor beta chains from a single sample sequenced in a study of blood T cell repertoires in COVID-19. The protocol was immunoSEQ multiplex PCR, while the TCRdb copy is restricted to in-frame clones and leaves out a portion. The table lists about 210,000 clones, 85% to 90% of them singletons, with 6.2% in the top ten. The source material was peripheral blood. Receptors were obtained from a man in his 60s who had recovered from COVID-19.

The chain uses TRBV6-6 and TRBJ1-1, with D perhaps TRBD1 (5 bases). The CDR3 runs 13 residues. Germline loops: CDR1 MNHNY, CDR2 SVGAGI (reference sequence). V shed 6 bases and J shed 4 bases, with 12 bases lying between them. CDR3 amino acids: CASSPRAATEAFF. The CDR3 DNA sequence: TGTGCCAGCAGCCCCAGGGCGGCCACTGAAGCTTTCTTT.

The V and J genes are TRBV6-6 and TRBJ2-7, with D possibly TRBD2 on 5 matching bases. The V and J ends lost 8 bases and 7 bases respectively, with 18 bases between them. The CDR3 loop spans 13 amino acids. Germline CDR1 MNHNY, CDR2 SVGAGI (reference sequence). The CDR3 here is CASGGLPFGEQYF. The CDR3 coding sequence is TGTGCCAGCGGCGGGCTCCCCTTCGGAGAGCAGTACTTC.

In DNA, the CDR3 is TGTGCCAGCAGCTTAATTGGGCAGAACTATGGCTACACCTTC. Its protein product is CASSLIGQNYGYTF. The rearrangement joins TRBV7-2 to TRBJ1-2; D not certain. Germline V gene sequence: CDR1 SGHTA, CDR2 FQGNSA. Trimming removed 2 bases at V and 2 bases at J, with 9 bases between. The CDR3 has 14 residues.

The chain combines TRBV3-1 (or the pseudogene TRBV3-2) with TRBJ1-3; no definite D call. Trimming took off 2 bases at V and 4 bases at J, with 6 bases between the two ends. Germline assignment: CDR1 LGHDT and CDR2 YNNKEL (reference sequence). This CDR3 is 13 amino acids long. CDR3 nucleotides: TGTGCCAGCAGCCAACCTCAGGGAAACACCATATATTTT. It specifies CASSQPQGNTIYF.

This clone was detected a few times. This chain links TRBV19 with TRBJ1-3; possibly TRBD1 for D (5 bases). This CDR3 comprises 13 residues. The germline V and J ends were trimmed by 11 bases and 0 bases, with 11 bases remaining between them. The germline CDR1 and CDR2 sequences are LNHDA and SQIVND (reference sequence). Written as DNA, the CDR3 is TGTGCCGCGACAGCTACCTCTGGAAACACCATATATTTT. Protein sequence: CAATATSGNTIYF. The entire variable domain, with the rest obtained from reference TRBV19 and TRBJ1-3, is as follows: DGGITQSPKYLFRKEGQNVTLSCEQNLNHDAMYWYRQDPGQGLRLIYYSQIVNDFQKGDIAEGYSVSREKKESFPLTVTSAQKNPTAFYLCAATATSGNTIYFGEGSWLTVV.

This sequence joins TRBV2 and TRBJ1-1, with 9 bases fitting TRBD1. Germline V lookup: CDR1 SNHLY, CDR2 FYNNEI. The CDR3 sequence is 13 residues long. V dropped 6 bases and J dropped 1; count of bases not matched to a gene: 0. CDR3 DNA sequence: TGTGCCAGCAGGGGACAGGGGAACACTGAAGCTTTCTTT. Amino acid sequence: CASRGQGNTEAFF.

This chain uses TRBV7-3 with TRBJ2-2; 9 nucleotides line up with TRBD2. The V gene's germline CDR1 is SGHTA and CDR2 FQGTGA. CDR3 length equals 17 residues. Trimming removed 2 bases from V and 4 bases from J; junction bases left unmatched: 8. CDR3 residues: CASSLQSGLAATGELFF. DNA for the CDR3: TGTGCCAGCAGCTTACAGTCGGGACTAGCTGCCACCGGGGAGCTGTTTTTT.

The chain joins TRBV28 to TRBJ1-4; D gene unclear. Germline CDR1 MDHEN, CDR2 SYDVKM. CDR3 size: 15 residues. V was trimmed by 5 bases and J by 0 bases, leaving 10 bases between them. The CDR3: CASSRRAPTNEKLFF. CDR3 sequence (DNA): TGTGCCAGCAGTCGGCGGGCCCCAACTAATGAAAAACTGTTTTTT.

V gene TRBV5-4 combines with J gene TRBJ2-6; perhaps TRBD2 as D (6 bases). Trimming shortened V by 0 bases and J by 2 bases, and 9 bases separated the two germline ends. The germline gives CDR1 SGHNT, CDR2 YYREEE (reference sequence). This CDR3 has 16 amino acids. The CDR3: CASSLVAGTGANVLTF. Here the CDR3 DNA reads TGTGCCAGCAGCTTGGTTGCGGGGACTGGGGCCAACGTCCTGACTTTC.

The V gene is TRBV11-2, the J gene TRBJ1-1; TRBD1 agrees at 11 bases. V lost 8 bases to trimming and J lost 3 bases; unmatched junction nucleotides: 2. The CDR3 has 13 residues. Germline V gene lookup returns CDR1 SGHAT and CDR2 FQNNGV. CDR3 amino acids: CASGTGGDTEAFF. As DNA, the CDR3 is TGTGCCAGCGGGACAGGGGGGGACACTGAAGCTTTCTTT.

The rearrangement uses TRBV7-2 and TRBJ1-1; the D is unclear. Trimming pared 7 bases from V and 1 base from J, leaving 13 bases between. The CDR3 covers 14 residues. Germline CDR1 reads SGHTA; CDR2 reads FQGNSA. The CDR3 reads CASTRGRQNTEAFF. In DNA form, the CDR3 reads TGTGCCAGCACCCGTGGGAGACAGAACACTGAAGCTTTCTTT.

This chain connects TRBV10-1 to TRBJ1-2; weak D call: TRBD1 (6 bases). V dropped 11 bases and J dropped 3 bases, with 16 bases sitting between them. Germline V gene data show CDR1 as WNHNN and CDR2 as SYGVQD (reference sequence). This CDR3 has 13 residues. As DNA, the CDR3 is TGCGCCCCTCAAGGGGGTGTGGACTATGGCTACACCTTC. Translated: CAPQGGVDYGYTF.

The chain joins TRBV9 to TRBJ2-7; possible D gene TRBD2, 6 bases. V gave up 0 bases and J gave up 3 bases, with 13 bases separating them. The length of the CDR3 is 15 residues. Germline CDR1 SGDLS, CDR2 YYNGEE. As DNA, the CDR3 is TGTGCCAGCAGCGTAGTAGCGGAAAGCGGCTACGAGCAGTACTTC. Its protein is CASSVVAESGYEQYF.

The chain uses TRBV7-2 and TRBJ1-2; D remains ambiguous. CDR3 length: 14 amino acids. Per the germline V gene, CDR1 is SGHTA and CDR2 is FQGNSA. With 1 base removed from V and 5 bases from J, the gap between germline ends came to 11 bases. Here the CDR3 reads CASSLGPYGYGYTF. The CDR3 nucleotides read TGTGCCAGCAGCTTAGGTCCGTACGGGTATGGCTACACCTTC.

CDR3 amino acids: CASMTSRYNEQFF. The DNA for the CDR3 is TGTGCCAGTATGACTAGCAGATACAATGAGCAGTTCTTC. The chain joins TRBV19 to TRBJ2-1; TRBD2 aligns across 7 bases. Germline values: CDR1 LNHDA, CDR2 SQIVND (reference sequence). V shed 7 bases and J 4 bases; nucleotides not matched to a gene: 4. The CDR3 sequence is 13 residues long.

The chain employs TRBV7-2 and TRBJ1-1; unclear D gene. Germline V gene data show CDR1 as SGHTA and CDR2 as FQGNSA. V lost 4 bases, J lost 3 bases, and 9 bases lay in between. This CDR3 is built from 13 residues. As DNA, the CDR3 is TGTGCCAGCAGCTGGCGGGGTGACACTGAAGCTTTCTTT. Protein product: CASSWRGDTEAFF.

This chain uses TRBV6-2 or TRBV6-3 with TRBJ1-1; D not resolved. Germline lookup yields CDR1 MNHEY and CDR2 SVGEGT. V lost 3 bases and J lost 0, with 17 bases in between. The CDR3 extends over 17 amino acids. The CDR3 DNA is TGTGCCAGCAGTTATCGGACGGGGAAACGGCTGAACACTGAAGCTTTCTTT. Encoded protein: CASSYRTGKRLNTEAFF.

The chain is built from TRBV28 and TRBJ1-1; unclear D gene. Germline CDR1 MDHEN, CDR2 SYDVKM. Trimming took 2 bases from V and 0 from J, leaving 13 bases between them. There are 16 residues in the CDR3. In DNA form, the CDR3 reads TGTGCCAGCAGTTTACCCCCGAGGGCAGTGAACACTGAAGCTTTCTTT. The encoded protein is CASSLPPRAVNTEAFF.

The count of this clone is one. The J gene is TRBJ1-3, the V gene TRBV3-1 (or the pseudogene TRBV3-2); D may be TRBD1 (5 bases). The CDR3 runs to 15 residues. V lost 3 bases, J lost 1 base, and 10 bases lay in between. Germline V gene data show CDR1 as LGHDT and CDR2 as YNNKEL (reference sequence). The CDR3 sequence: CASSHSQGSGNTIYF. The CDR3 DNA is TGTGCCAGCAGCCACAGCCAGGGTTCTGGAAACACCATATATTTT.

The chain has TRBV6-5 and TRBJ2-1; 8 nucleotides align to TRBD2. Germline assignment: CDR1 MNHEY and CDR2 SVGAGI. The ends lost 6 bases at V and 4 bases at J; junction bases unmatched: 8. This CDR3 spans 15 amino acids. In nucleotides, the CDR3 is TGTGCCAGCAGGACCCCGGGACTAGGTTACAATGAGCAGTTCTTC. Encoded protein: CASRTPGLGYNEQFF.

This chain uses TRBV6-5 with TRBJ2-1; 7 bases are a match to TRBD2. Trimming removed 0 bases from V and 5 bases from J; junction bases left unmatched: 7. The germline gives CDR1 MNHEY, CDR2 SVGAGI. The length of the CDR3 is 16 residues. CDR3 sequence (DNA): TGTGCCAGCAGTTACTCAAGCGCTAGCGGCGACAATGAGCAGTTCTTC. Protein sequence: CASSYSSASGDNEQFF.

The chain employs TRBV28 and TRBJ1-5; 9 bases fit TRBD1. V shed 1 base, J shed 4 bases, and the junction held 5 bases outside the gene matches. The CDR3 runs 16 residues. Per the germline V gene, CDR1 is MDHEN and CDR2 is SYDVKM. The chain's CDR3 is CASSLSGTGWNQPQHF. DNA of the CDR3: TGTGCCAGCAGTTTATCCGGGACAGGGTGGAATCAGCCCCAGCATTTT.